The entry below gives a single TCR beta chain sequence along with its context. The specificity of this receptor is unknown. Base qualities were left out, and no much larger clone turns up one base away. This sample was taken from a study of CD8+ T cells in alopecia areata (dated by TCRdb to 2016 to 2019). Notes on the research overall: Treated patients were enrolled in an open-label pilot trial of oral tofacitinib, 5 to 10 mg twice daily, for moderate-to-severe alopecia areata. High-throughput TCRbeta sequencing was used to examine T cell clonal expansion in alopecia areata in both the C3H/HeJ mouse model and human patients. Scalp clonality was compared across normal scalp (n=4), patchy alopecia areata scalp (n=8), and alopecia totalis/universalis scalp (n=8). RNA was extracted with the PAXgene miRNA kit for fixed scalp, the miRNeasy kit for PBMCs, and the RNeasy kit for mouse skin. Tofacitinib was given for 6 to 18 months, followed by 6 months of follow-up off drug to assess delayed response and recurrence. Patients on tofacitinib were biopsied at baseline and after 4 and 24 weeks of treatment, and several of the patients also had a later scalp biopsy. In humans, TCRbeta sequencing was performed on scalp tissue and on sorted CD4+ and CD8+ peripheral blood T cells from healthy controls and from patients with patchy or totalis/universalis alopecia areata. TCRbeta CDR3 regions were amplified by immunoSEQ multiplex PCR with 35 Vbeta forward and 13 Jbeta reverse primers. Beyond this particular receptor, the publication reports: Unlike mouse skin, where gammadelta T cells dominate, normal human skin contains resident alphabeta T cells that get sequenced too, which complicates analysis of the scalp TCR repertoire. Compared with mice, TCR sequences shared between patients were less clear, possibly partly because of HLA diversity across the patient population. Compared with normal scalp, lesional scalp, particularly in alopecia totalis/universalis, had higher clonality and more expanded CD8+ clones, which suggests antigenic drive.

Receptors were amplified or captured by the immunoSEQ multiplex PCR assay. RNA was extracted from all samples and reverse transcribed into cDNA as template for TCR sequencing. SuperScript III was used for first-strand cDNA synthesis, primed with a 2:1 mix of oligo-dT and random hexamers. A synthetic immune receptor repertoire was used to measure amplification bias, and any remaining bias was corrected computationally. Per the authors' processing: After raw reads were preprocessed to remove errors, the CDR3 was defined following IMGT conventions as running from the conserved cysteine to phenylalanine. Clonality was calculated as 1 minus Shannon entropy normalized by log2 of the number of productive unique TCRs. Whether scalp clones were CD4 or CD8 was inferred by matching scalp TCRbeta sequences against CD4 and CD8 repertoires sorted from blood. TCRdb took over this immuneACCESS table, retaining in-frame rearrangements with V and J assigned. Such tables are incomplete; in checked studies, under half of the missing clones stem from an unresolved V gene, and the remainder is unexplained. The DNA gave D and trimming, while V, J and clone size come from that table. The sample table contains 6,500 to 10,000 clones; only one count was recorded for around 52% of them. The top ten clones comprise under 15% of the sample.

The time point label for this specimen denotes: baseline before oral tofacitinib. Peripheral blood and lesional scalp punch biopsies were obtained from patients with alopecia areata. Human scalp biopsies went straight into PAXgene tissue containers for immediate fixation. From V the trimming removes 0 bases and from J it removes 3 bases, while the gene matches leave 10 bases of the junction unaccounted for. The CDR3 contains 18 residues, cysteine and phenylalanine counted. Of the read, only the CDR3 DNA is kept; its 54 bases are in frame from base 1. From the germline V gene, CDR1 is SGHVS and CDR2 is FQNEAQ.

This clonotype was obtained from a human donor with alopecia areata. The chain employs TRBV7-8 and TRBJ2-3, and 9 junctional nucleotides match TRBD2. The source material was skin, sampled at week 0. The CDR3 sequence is CASSLAFLAGYATDTQYF. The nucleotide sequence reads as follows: TGTGCCAGCAGCTTAGCGTTCCTAGCGGGATATGCAACAGATACGCAGTATTTT. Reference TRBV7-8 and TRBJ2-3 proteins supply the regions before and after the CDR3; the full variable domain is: GAGVSQSPRYKVAKRGQDVALRCDPISGHVSLFWYQQALGQGPEFLTYFQNEAQLDKSGLPSDRFFAERPEGSVSTLKIQRTQQEDSAVYLCASSLAFLAGYATDTQYFGPGTRLTVL.